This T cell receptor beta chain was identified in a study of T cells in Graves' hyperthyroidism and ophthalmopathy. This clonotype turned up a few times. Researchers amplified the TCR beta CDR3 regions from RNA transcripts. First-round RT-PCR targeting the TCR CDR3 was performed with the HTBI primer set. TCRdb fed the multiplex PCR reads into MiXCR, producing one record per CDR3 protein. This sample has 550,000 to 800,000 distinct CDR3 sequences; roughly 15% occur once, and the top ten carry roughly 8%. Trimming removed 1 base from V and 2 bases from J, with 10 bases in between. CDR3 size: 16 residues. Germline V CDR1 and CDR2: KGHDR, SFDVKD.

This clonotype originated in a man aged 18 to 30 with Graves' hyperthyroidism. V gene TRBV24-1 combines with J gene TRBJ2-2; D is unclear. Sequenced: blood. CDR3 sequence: CATSDFGRSNTGELFF. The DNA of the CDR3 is TGTGCCACCAGTGATTTCGGCCGGAGCAACACCGGGGAGCTGTTTTTT.